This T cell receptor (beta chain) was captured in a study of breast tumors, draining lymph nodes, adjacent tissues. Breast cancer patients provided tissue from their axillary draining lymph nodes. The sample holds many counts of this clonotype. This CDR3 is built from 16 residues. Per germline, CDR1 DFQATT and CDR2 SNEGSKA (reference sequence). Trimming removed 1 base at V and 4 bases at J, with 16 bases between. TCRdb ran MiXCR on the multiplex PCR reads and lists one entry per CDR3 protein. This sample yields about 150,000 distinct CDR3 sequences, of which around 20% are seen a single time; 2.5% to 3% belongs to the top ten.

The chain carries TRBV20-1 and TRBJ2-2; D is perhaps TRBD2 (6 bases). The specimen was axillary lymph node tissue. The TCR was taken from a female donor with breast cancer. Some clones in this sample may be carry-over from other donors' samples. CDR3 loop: CSARGSRGIGTGELFF. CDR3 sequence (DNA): TGCAGTGCTAGAGGCTCTCGGGGGATAGGCACCGGGGAGCTGTTTTTT.